A selection of T cell receptor beta chains follows, all from one sample in a study of early T cells in non-severe SARS-CoV-2 infection. One entry per CDR3 protein results from TCRdb running MiXCR on the 5' RACE reads. The data contain 90,000 to 120,000 distinct CDR3 sequences, around 10% of them seen just once; the ten biggest clones take up approximately 6.9%. Sequencing input: whole blood. These receptors originate from an adult who was a healthcare worker with PCR-confirmed SARS-CoV-2 infection or an uninfected control (not recorded which). The CDR3 runs from the conserved cysteine through the conserved F or W. A D gene is named only where the DNA matches it firmly. The size of a clone is reported for some rows only, either as once, few or many, or as a class for expanded clones.

D: -; length: 18; V: TRBV14; J: TRBJ2-5; size: -; CDR3: CASSQGTFFGTGQETQYF; DNA: TGTGCCAGCAGCCAAGGAACTTTTTTTGGTACAGGCCAAGAGACCCAGTACTTC
D: TRBD1; length: 15; V: TRBV28; J: TRBJ1-2; size: many; CDR3: CASSFHPDRVDGYTF; DNA: TGTGCCAGCAGTTTCCATCCCGACAGGGTGGATGGCTACACCTTC
D: -; length: 14; V: TRBV7-9; J: TRBJ2-7; size: many; CDR3: CASSLLGGPYEQYF; DNA: TGTGCCAGCAGCTTACTTGGGGGTCCCTACGAGCAGTACTTC
D: -; length: 11; V: TRBV7-8; J: TRBJ1-2; size: -; CDR3: CASSSLGRTTF; DNA: TGTGCCAGCAGCTCACTGGGCCGGACAACCTTC
D: -; length: 13; V: TRBV30; J: TRBJ1-5; size: few; CDR3: CAWSVEGNQPQHF; DNA: TGTGCCTGGAGTGTAGAGGGGAATCAGCCCCAGCATTTT
D: -; length: 15; V: TRBV28; J: TRBJ2-6; size: many; CDR3: CASSMSVAGANVLTF; DNA: TGTGCCAGCAGTATGAGTGTAGCTGGGGCCAACGTCCTGACTTTC
D: -; length: 12; V: TRBV27; J: TRBJ2-3; size: many; CDR3: CASSPQGDTQYF; DNA: TGTGCCAGCAGTCCCCAAGGGGATACGCAGTATTTT
D: -; length: 13; V: TRBV7-7; J: TRBJ2-2; size: many; CDR3: CASSPLDSRELFF; DNA: TGTGCCAGCAGCCCACTGGACAGCCGGGAGCTGTTTTTT
D: -; length: 11; V: TRBV10-3; J: TRBJ2-1; size: -; CDR3: CAIAAGDEQFF; DNA: TGTGCCATCGCTGCAGGCGATGAGCAGTTCTTC
D: -; length: 15; V: TRBV7-9; J: TRBJ1-1; size: many; CDR3: CASTRPAAGVGEAFF; DNA: TGTGCCAGCACGCGGCCTGCCGCGGGGGTTGGTGAAGCTTTCTTT
D: TRBD2; length: 14; V: TRBV20-1; J: TRBJ2-3; size: -; CDR3: CSAPASGSTDTQYF; DNA: TGCAGTGCTCCAGCTAGCGGGAGCACAGATACGCAGTATTTT
D: -; length: 14; V: TRBV7-9; J: TRBJ2-7; size: few; CDR3: CASSYPGYRYEQYF; DNA: TGTGCCAGCAGCTACCCAGGCTATCGCTACGAGCAGTACTTC
D: -; length: 15; V: TRBV14; J: TRBJ2-4; size: many; CDR3: CASSQIEGPKNIQYF; DNA: TGTGCCAGCAGCCAAATAGAAGGGCCCAAAAACATTCAGTACTTC
D: -; length: 13; V: TRBV7-2; J: TRBJ2-2; size: many; CDR3: CASSLVGNGELFF; DNA: TGTGCCAGCAGCTTAGTGGGGAACGGGGAGCTGTTTTTT
D: -; length: 11; V: TRBV11-2; J: TRBJ2-7; size: -; CDR3: CASEEAYEQYF; DNA: TGTGCCAGCGAAGAAGCCTACGAGCAGTACTTC
D: -; length: 14; V: TRBV10-3; J: TRBJ2-2; size: few; CDR3: CAISETVSTGELFF; DNA: TGTGCCATCAGTGAGACAGTCTCCACCGGGGAGCTGTTTTTT
D: -; length: 13; V: TRBV5-1; J: TRBJ1-1; size: -; CDR3: CASSSTGITEAFF; DNA: TGCGCCAGCAGCTCCACGGGAATCACTGAAGCTTTCTTT
D: -; length: 11; V: TRBV7-9; J: TRBJ2-1; size: -; CDR3: CASASGDEQFF; DNA: TGTGCCAGTGCAAGCGGAGATGAGCAGTTCTTC
D: TRBD2; length: 14; V: TRBV7-2; J: TRBJ2-7; size: many; CDR3: CASSSSGSSYEQYF; DNA: TGTGCCAGCAGCTCTAGCGGGAGCTCCTACGAGCAGTACTTC
D: -; length: 10; V: TRBV29-1; J: TRBJ2-1; size: many; CDR3: CSVVTYEQFF; DNA: TGCAGCGTTGTGACGTATGAGCAGTTCTTC
D: -; length: 14; V: TRBV14; J: TRBJ2-7; size: few; CDR3: CASSQGDFTYEQYF; DNA: TGTGCCAGCAGCCAAGGGGACTTCACCTACGAGCAGTACTTC
D: -; length: 16; V: TRBV6-5; J: TRBJ2-7; size: many; CDR3: CASSYSVGTRHYEQYF; DNA: TGTGCCAGCAGTTACTCGGTCGGGACACGGCACTACGAGCAGTACTTC
D: TRBD2; length: 15; V: TRBV20-1; J: TRBJ2-1; size: many; CDR3: CSASSSGRIDNEQFF; DNA: TGCAGTGCTAGCTCTAGCGGGCGAATTGACAATGAGCAGTTCTTC
D: TRBD1; length: 15; V: TRBV7-8; J: TRBJ2-5; size: -; CDR3: CASSRLDRGRETQYF; DNA: TGTGCCAGCAGCCGCCTGGACAGGGGCAGGGAGACCCAGTACTTC
D: -; length: 14; V: TRBV27; J: TRBJ2-1; size: few; CDR3: CASRPIQRQNEQFF; DNA: TGTGCCAGCCGACCAATTCAAAGACAGAATGAGCAGTTCTTC
D: -; length: 12; V: TRBV12-3/TRBV12-4; J: TRBJ2-3; size: many; CDR3: CASTQSGDTQYF; DNA: TGTGCCAGCACCCAAAGCGGGGATACGCAGTATTTT
D: -; length: 16; V: TRBV6-1; J: TRBJ2-3; size: few; CDR3: CASSEDPGGYTDTQYF; DNA: TGTGCCAGCAGTGAAGATCCCGGGGGTTACACAGATACGCAGTATTTT
D: TRBD1; length: 12; V: TRBV6-2/TRBV6-3; J: TRBJ1-1; size: many; CDR3: CASKDGQGPAFF; DNA: TGTGCCAGCAAAGACGGACAGGGGCCAGCTTTCTTT
D: TRBD2; length: 16; V: TRBV7-9; J: TRBJ2-7; size: few; CDR3: CASSFFLAGVGNEQYF; DNA: TGTGCCAGCAGCTTCTTTCTAGCGGGAGTAGGTAACGAGCAGTACTTC
D: TRBD1; length: 15; V: TRBV4-1; J: TRBJ2-3; size: few; CDR3: CASSRGQGPTDTQYF; DNA: TGCGCCAGCAGCCGGGGACAGGGCCCCACAGATACGCAGTATTTT
D: TRBD2; length: 14; V: TRBV7-6; J: TRBJ2-7; size: few; CDR3: CASSFSGRSYEQYF; DNA: TGTGCCAGCAGCTTTAGCGGGAGGTCCTACGAGCAGTACTTC
D: TRBD1; length: 18; V: TRBV10-1; J: TRBJ2-3; size: few; CDR3: CASSPRNRLTGAGDTQYF; DNA: TGCGCCAGCAGTCCAAGGAACCGCCTGACAGGGGCGGGAGATACGCAGTATTTT
D: -; length: 12; V: TRBV7-2; J: TRBJ2-2; size: medium-sized; CDR3: CASSAYTGELFF; DNA: TGTGCCAGCAGCGCTTACACCGGGGAGCTGTTTTTT
D: TRBD1; length: 16; V: TRBV28; J: TRBJ2-1; size: many; CDR3: CASSPPLGTGIREQFF; DNA: TGTGCCAGCAGTCCCCCCCTCGGGACAGGGATTCGTGAGCAGTTCTTC
D: -; length: 13; V: TRBV5-4; J: TRBJ2-7; size: few; CDR3: CASSLYGSGEQYF; DNA: TGTGCCAGCAGCTTGTACGGGTCCGGCGAGCAGTACTTC
D: TRBD1; length: 15; V: TRBV10-3; J: TRBJ1-4; size: -; CDR3: CAISESTGTDEKLFF; DNA: TGTGCCATCAGTGAGTCGACAGGGACGGATGAAAAACTGTTTTTT
D: TRBD1; length: 15; V: TRBV15; J: TRBJ2-7; size: -; CDR3: CATSYPGQGFYEQYF; DNA: TGTGCCACCAGCTATCCGGGACAGGGCTTCTACGAGCAGTACTTC
D: -; length: 13; V: TRBV6-4; J: TRBJ2-1; size: many; CDR3: CASSDGGNNEQFF; DNA: TGTGCCAGCAGTGACGGAGGGAACAATGAGCAGTTCTTC
D: TRBD2; length: 15; V: TRBV9; J: TRBJ2-1; size: -; CDR3: CASSEGGLAYNEQFF; DNA: TGTGCCAGCAGCGAGGGAGGACTAGCCTACAATGAGCAGTTCTTC
D: TRBD2; length: 16; V: TRBV28; J: TRBJ2-5; size: -; CDR3: CASSHGLRERQETQYF; DNA: TGTGCCAGCAGCCACGGATTGCGGGAGAGACAAGAGACCCAGTACTTC
D: -; length: 12; V: TRBV10-3; J: TRBJ1-1; size: many; CDR3: CAISESRAEAFF; DNA: TGTGCCATCAGTGAGTCGAGGGCCGAAGCTTTCTTT